This record concerns one T cell receptor (beta chain) sequence. Assay used: immunoSEQ multiplex PCR; TCRdb lists only in-frame clones, some missing. The repertoire holds over 150,000 clones, with 70% to 80% as singletons. Germline V CDR1 and CDR2: SGHTA, FQGNSA. V lost 5 bases and J 4 bases, leaving 14 bases between the germline ends. This CDR3 is 14 amino acids long. This entry comes from a study of blood T cell repertoires in COVID-19. Study details: Sources were T cells, B-cell-depleted T cells, or PBMCs; the material itself was cDNA or gDNA.

V gene TRBV7-2 combines with J gene TRBJ1-2; D possibly corresponds to TRBD1 (5 bases). This TCR was recovered from a woman aged 50 to 65 with acute or convalescent COVID-19. Sequenced input: peripheral blood. DNA for the CDR3: TGTGCCAGCAGCCCCCGGACGGGACTCTATGGCTACACCTTC. Translation: CASSPRTGLYGYTF.